A single sample is the source of the 9 T cell receptor beta chains below, sequenced in a study of blood T cells in healthy people across ages. Combining a sample-barcoded 5' primer with a J-beta primer mix, a second PCR ran for roughly 7 to 12 cycles. TCRdb reprocessed the 5' RACE reads with MiXCR, giving one entry per CDR3 protein. The sample consists of about 830,000 distinct CDR3 sequences, roughly 50% of them appearing once. The sample comprised blood. These receptors were obtained from a man aged 25-40 years in good health.

This clonotype was observed at least ten times. J is TRBJ2-7 and V is TRBV29-1; the D gene is possibly TRBD1 (5 bases). This CDR3 is 12 amino acids long. The germline gives CDR1 SQVTM, CDR2 ANQGSEA. Deletions cut 4 bases from V and 2 bases from J, with 9 bases between. The CDR3 sequence: CSVADSTYEQYF. The DNA for the CDR3 is TGCAGCGTTGCTGACAGCACCTACGAGCAGTACTTC.

Only a few counts were recorded for this clonotype. The CDR3 spells CASSPLGTSGTTLQYF. For the CDR3, the DNA is TGTGCCAGCAGCCCTCTGGGGACTAGCGGCACTACGTTGCAGTACTTC. This chain uses TRBV28 with TRBJ2-7; 11 positions agree with TRBD2. This CDR3 contains 16 residues. Unmatched junction bases numbered 16, after V lost 6 bases and J lost 9 bases. Germline V gene sequence: CDR1 MDHEN, CDR2 SYDVKM.

V usage is TRBV29-1 and J usage is TRBJ2-3, with 10 nucleotides matching TRBD2. Looked up from germline, CDR1 is SQVTM and CDR2 is ANQGSEA. V shed 0 bases, J shed 5 bases, and the junction held 2 bases outside the gene matches. CDR3 size: 14 residues. In DNA form, the CDR3 reads TGCAGCGTTGAAGACGCTAGCGGGGGAGATACGCAGTATTTT. The encoded protein is CSVEDASGGDTQYF.

The genes are TRBV20-1 and TRBJ2-7, with D perhaps TRBD1 or TRBD2 (5 bases each). V was shortened by 6 bases and J by 2 bases, with 20 bases between the two germline ends. The CDR3 runs 15 residues. Per the germline V gene, CDR1 is DFQATT and CDR2 is SNEGSKA (reference sequence). CDR3 residues: CSAVEVGDPTYEQYF. For the CDR3, the DNA is TGCAGTGCGGTAGAGGTGGGGGATCCAACCTACGAGCAGTACTTC.

This clonotype occurred a few times. The rearrangement uses TRBV6-5 and TRBJ2-5; D possibly corresponds to TRBD2 (6 bases). The CDR3 is 14 amino acids. Germline CDR1 MNHEY, CDR2 SVGAGI. The V end was cut by 2 bases, the J end by 1 base, with 8 bases between. CDR3 region: CASSYGGSQETQYF. The CDR3 region has the DNA TGTGCCAGCAGTTACGGGGGGAGCCAAGAGACCCAGTACTTC.

The chain recombines TRBV7-9 with TRBJ2-5; 9 positions match TRBD1. V lost 4 bases to trimming and J lost 4 bases; unmatched junction nucleotides: 7. The CDR3 covers 15 residues. The V gene's germline CDR1 is SEHNR and CDR2 FQNEAQ (reference sequence). CDR3 sequence reads: CASSSRDRARETQYF. The CDR3, as DNA: TGTGCCAGCAGCTCCCGGGACAGGGCAAGAGAGACCCAGTACTTC.

This rearrangement joins TRBV5-5 to TRBJ2-3; D gene ambiguous. This CDR3 region has 15 residues. Germline assignment: CDR1 SGHKS and CDR2 YYEKEE (reference sequence). Between the trimmed V and J ends, which lost 0 bases and 0 bases, there was a span of 8 bases. The CDR3 DNA reads as TGTGCCAGCAGCTTGGATTTCATTAGCACAGATACGCAGTATTTT. It yields the protein CASSLDFISTDTQYF.

The V and J genes are TRBV29-1 and TRBJ1-2; D is unclear. Germline V CDR1 and CDR2: SQVTM, ANQGSEA. The V and J ends lost 3 bases and 8 bases respectively, with 19 bases between them. The CDR3 runs to 14 residues. The DNA of the CDR3 is TGCAGCGTTGATAAGGCCGGTGCTTCGGAAGGCTACACCTTC. Its translation: CSVDKAGASEGYTF.

The chain recombines TRBV4-3 with TRBJ2-1; D not resolved. The CDR3 has 14 amino acids. The V and J ends lost 3 bases and 7 bases respectively, with 13 bases between them. The V gene's germline CDR1 is LGHNA and CDR2 YSLEER. The CDR3 DNA reads as TGCGCCAGCAGCCAGCAGGACCCCGGGAATGAGCAGTTCTTC. This codes for CASSQQDPGNEQFF.